This entry features one TCR beta chain sequence. The antigen is undetermined. Sequencing was preceded by expansion of antigen-specific CD4+ T cells with viral peptide pools in the ViraFEST assay. An approximately 10-day culture period preceded the isolation of CD4+ T cells. Nucleocapsid antibodies stayed negative before and after vaccination, showing no earlier SARS-CoV-2 infection. Wells of a few million PBMC each were grown with 7.5 to 10 IU/ml IL-2 and around 10 ug/ml peptides. Half the medium was swapped for IL-2 medium on days 3 and 7. Some clones are missing from TCRdb's copy, which holds only in-frame ones; the method was immunoSEQ multiplex PCR. The sample records about 73,000 clones, approximately 75% being singletons. This sample stems from a study of vaccination effects on CD4 cells after COVID-19. Broader study findings: There was marked clonal contraction among infection- and vaccine-induced clones late after vaccination. Of the vaccine-induced clones from healthy vaccinees, merely 1 of 255 recognized common cold coronaviruses as well.

The CDR3 runs to 13 residues. V shed 6 bases, J shed 15 bases, and the junction held 12 bases outside the gene matches. CDR1 is LNHDA and CDR2 is SQIVND in the germline V gene (reference sequence). Material: CD4+ T cells from PBMCs cultured with HCoV-NL63 spike peptides, obtained before COVID-19 vaccination. The V and J genes are TRBV19 and TRBJ2-1; 9 bases match TRBD1. This TCR came from a human donor who received a COVID-19 vaccine. The DNA of the CDR3 is TGTGCCAGTAGGATAACGGACAGGGGCCACCGGTTCTTC. Its translation: CASRITDRGHRFF.